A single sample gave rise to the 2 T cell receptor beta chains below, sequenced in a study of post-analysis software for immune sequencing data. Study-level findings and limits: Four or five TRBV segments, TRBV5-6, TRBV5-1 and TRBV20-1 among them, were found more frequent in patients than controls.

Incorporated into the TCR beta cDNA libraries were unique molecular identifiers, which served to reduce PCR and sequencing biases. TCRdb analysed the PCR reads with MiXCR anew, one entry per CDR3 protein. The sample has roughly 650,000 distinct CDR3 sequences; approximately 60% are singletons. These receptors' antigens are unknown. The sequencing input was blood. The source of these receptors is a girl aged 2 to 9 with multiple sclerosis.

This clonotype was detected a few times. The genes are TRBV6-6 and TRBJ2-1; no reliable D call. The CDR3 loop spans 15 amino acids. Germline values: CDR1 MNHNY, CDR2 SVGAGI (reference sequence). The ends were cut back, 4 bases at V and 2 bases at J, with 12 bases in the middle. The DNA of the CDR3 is TGTGCCAGCAGTTTTTCCGGGCCAACCTACAATGAGCAGTTCTTC. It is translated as CASSFSGPTYNEQFF.

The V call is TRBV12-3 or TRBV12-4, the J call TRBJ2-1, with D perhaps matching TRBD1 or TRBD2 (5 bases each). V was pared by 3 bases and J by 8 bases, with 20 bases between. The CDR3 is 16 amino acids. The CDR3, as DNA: TGTGCCAGCAGTTTGGGGGACCTTATCGCAGGGTATGAGCAGTTCTTC. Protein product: CASSLGDLIAGYEQFF.